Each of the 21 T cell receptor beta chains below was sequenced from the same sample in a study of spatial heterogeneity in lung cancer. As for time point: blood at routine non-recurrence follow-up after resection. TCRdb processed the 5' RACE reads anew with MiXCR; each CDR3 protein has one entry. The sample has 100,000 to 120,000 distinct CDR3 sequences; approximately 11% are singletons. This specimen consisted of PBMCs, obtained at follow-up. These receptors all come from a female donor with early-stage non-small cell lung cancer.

The CDR3 DNA reads as TGTGCCATCAGTGAGGGGGACTGGGGTCCAGATACGCAGTATTTT. This encodes CAISEGDWGPDTQYF. The chain links TRBV10-3 to TRBJ2-3; a weak D match, TRBD2 (6 bases). CDR1 and CDR2 (germline): ENHRY, SYGVKD. CDR3 length equals 15 residues. V lost 2 bases and J lost 4, with 13 bases in between.

The DNA for the CDR3 is TGCAGTGCATCGGGACAGGGCGGCACAGATACGCAGTATTTT. Translating gives CSASGQGGTDTQYF. The chain carries TRBV20-1 and TRBJ2-3, with 9 bases lining up with TRBD1. CDR1 is DFQATT and CDR2 is SNEGSKA in the germline V gene (reference sequence). V shed 6 bases, J shed 1 base, and the junction held 5 bases outside the gene matches. The CDR3 spans 14 residues.

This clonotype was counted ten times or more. The CDR3 sequence is CAAGPNTGELFF. The CDR3 DNA reads as TGTGCCGCCGGGCCTAACACCGGGGAGCTGTTTTTT. The V and J genes are TRBV24-1 and TRBJ2-2; D is unclear. Trimming shortened V by 12 bases and J by 2 bases, and 9 bases separated the two germline ends. Per germline, CDR1 KGHDR and CDR2 SFDVKD. The CDR3 extends over 12 amino acids.

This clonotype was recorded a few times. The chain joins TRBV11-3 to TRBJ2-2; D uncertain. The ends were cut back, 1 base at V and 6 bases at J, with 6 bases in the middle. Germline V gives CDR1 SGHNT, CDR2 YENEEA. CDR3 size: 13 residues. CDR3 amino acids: CASSLGISGELFF. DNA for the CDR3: TGTGCCAGCAGCTTAGGTATCTCCGGGGAGCTGTTTTTT.

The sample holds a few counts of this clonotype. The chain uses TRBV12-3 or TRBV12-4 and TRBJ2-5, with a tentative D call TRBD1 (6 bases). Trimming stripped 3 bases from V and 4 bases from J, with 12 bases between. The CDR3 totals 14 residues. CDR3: CASSFWGPGETQYF. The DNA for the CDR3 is TGTGCCAGCAGTTTTTGGGGGCCGGGAGAGACCCAGTACTTC.

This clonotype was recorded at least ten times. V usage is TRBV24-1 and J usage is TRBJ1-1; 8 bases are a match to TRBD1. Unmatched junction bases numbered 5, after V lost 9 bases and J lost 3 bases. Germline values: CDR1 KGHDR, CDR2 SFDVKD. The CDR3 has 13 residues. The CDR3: CATPTGADTEAFF. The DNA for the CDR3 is TGTGCCACCCCGACAGGGGCAGACACTGAAGCTTTCTTT.

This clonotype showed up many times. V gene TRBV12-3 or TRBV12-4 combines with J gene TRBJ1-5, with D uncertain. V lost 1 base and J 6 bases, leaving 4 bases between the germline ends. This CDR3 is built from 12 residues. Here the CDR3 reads CASSLVGQPQHF. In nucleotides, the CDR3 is TGTGCCAGCAGTTTAGTCGGTCAGCCCCAGCATTTT.

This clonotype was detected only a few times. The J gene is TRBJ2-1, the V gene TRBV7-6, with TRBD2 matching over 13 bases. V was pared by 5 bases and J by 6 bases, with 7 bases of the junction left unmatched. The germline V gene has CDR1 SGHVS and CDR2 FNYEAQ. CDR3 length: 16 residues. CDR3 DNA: TGTGCCAGCAGCCCTCGGACTAGCGGGAGTCGCAATGAGCAGTTCTTC. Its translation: CASSPRTSGSRNEQFF.

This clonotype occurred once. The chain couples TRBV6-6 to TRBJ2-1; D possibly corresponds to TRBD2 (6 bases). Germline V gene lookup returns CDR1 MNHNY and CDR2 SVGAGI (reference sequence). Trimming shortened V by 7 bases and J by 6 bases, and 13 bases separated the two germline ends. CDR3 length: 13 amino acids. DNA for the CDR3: TGTGCCAGCAAAAGGTCCGGGGGCAATGAGCAGTTCTTC. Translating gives CASKRSGGNEQFF.

CDR3 sequence: CASRGGYNEQFF. Here the CDR3 DNA reads TGTGCCAGCAGGGGAGGGTACAATGAGCAGTTCTTC. The rearrangement links TRBV27 to TRBJ2-1; 7 bases align to TRBD2. Germline loops: CDR1 MNHEY, CDR2 SMNVEV (reference sequence). V dropped 6 bases and J dropped 4; count of bases not matched to a gene: 0. The length of the CDR3 is 12 residues.

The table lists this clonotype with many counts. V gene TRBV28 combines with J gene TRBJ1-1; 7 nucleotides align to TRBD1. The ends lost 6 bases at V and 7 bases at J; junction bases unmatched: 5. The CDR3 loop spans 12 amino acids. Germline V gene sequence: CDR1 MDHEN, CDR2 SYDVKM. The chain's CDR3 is CASRTGDIEAFF. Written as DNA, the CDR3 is TGTGCCAGCAGAACAGGGGATATTGAAGCTTTCTTT.

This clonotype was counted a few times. The CDR3 DNA sequence: TGTGCCATCAGTTGGGACGGAGGAAAGGCTGAAGCTTTCTTT. Translating gives CAISWDGGKAEAFF. V and J are TRBV10-3 and TRBJ1-1; tentative D call: TRBD1 (5 bases). CDR1 is ENHRY and CDR2 is SYGVKD in the germline V gene. The V gene lost 5 bases and the J gene lost 6 bases, with 16 bases spanning the gap. The CDR3 spans 14 residues.

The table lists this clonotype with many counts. CDR3 in amino acids: CASADRGPTTNEKLFF. As DNA, the CDR3 is TGTGCCAGCGCTGACAGGGGGCCGACAACTAATGAAAAACTGTTTTTT. The chain has TRBV27 and TRBJ1-4, with 10 bases matching TRBD1. V lost 8 bases, J lost 0 bases, and 6 bases stayed unmatched. The CDR3 extends over 16 amino acids. Germline-derived CDR1 and CDR2 are MNHEY and SMNVEV (reference sequence).

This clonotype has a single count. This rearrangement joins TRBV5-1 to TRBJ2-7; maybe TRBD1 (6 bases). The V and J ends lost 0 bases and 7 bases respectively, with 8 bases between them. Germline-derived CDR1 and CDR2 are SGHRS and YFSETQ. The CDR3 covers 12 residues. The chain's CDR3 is CASSLAQGEQYF. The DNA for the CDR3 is TGCGCCAGCAGCTTGGCCCAGGGGGAGCAGTACTTC.

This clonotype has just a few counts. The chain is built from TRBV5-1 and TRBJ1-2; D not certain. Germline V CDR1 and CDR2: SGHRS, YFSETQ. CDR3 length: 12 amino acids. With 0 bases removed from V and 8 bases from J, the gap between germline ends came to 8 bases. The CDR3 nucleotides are TGCGCCAGCAGCTTGGTTGGCGGAGGCTACACCTTC. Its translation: CASSLVGGGYTF.

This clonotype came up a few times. The CDR3: CASSSPDVGGGVGSYEQYF. The CDR3 nucleotides are TGCGCCAGCAGCTCGCCGGACGTTGGTGGGGGAGTCGGATCCTACGAGCAGTACTTC. The genes are TRBV5-1 and TRBJ2-7; either TRBD1 or TRBD2 may supply D (5 bases each). V lost 3 bases and J lost 1, with 26 bases in between. Per the germline V gene, CDR1 is SGHRS and CDR2 is YFSETQ. This CDR3 comprises 19 residues.

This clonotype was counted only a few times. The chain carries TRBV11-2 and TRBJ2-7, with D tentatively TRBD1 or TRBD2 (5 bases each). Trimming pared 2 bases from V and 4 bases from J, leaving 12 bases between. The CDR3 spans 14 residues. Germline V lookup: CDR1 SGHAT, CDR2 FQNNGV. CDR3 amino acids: CASSLSDTRYEQYF. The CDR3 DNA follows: TGTGCCAGCAGCTTATCGGACACTAGATACGAGCAGTACTTC.

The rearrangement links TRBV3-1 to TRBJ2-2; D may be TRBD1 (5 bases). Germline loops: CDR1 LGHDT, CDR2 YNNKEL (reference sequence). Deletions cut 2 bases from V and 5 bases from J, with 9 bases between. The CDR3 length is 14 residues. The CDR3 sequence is CASSQKQVTGELFF. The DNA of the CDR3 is TGTGCCAGCAGCCAAAAACAGGTGACCGGGGAGCTGTTTTTT.

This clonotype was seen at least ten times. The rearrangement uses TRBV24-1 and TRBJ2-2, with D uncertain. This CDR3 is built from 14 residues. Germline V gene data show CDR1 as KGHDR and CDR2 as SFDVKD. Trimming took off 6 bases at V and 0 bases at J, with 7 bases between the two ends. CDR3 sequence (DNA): TGTGCCACCAGTAGAAGTCCGAACACCGGGGAGCTGTTTTTT. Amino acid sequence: CATSRSPNTGELFF.

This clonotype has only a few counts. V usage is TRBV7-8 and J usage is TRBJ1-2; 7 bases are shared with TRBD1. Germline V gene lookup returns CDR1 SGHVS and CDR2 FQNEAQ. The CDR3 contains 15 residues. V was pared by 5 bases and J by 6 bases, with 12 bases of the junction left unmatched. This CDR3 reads CASSPRRGGVDGYTF. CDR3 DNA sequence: TGTGCCAGCAGCCCCCGGCGAGGGGGCGTCGATGGCTACACCTTC.

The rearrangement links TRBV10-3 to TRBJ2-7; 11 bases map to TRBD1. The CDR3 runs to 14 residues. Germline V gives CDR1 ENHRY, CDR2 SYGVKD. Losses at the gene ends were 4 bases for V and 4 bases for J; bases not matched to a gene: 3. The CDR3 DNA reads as TGTGCCATCAGTGCGGGACAGGGGGGGTACGAGCAGTACGTC. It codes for CAISAGQGGYEQYV.